These 22 T cell receptor beta chains originate from one sample sequenced in a study of CD4 T cells in relation to SARS-CoV-2 and coronaviruses. These receptors are not linked to any known antigen. Some clones are missing from TCRdb's copy, which holds only in-frame ones; the method was immunoSEQ multiplex PCR. The profile shows 15,000 to 20,000 clones, about 74% of them singletons. The unexposed donors gave CD4+ T cells in about 2011-2019, prior to COVID-19. CD4+ T cells were isolated from the cells after nine to eleven days of culture. Input material: CD4+ T cells from PBMCs, cultured in vitro. The receptors stem from a human donor in good health.

V gene TRBV5-6 combines with J gene TRBJ2-3, with a possible D match to TRBD1 (6 bases). V lost 2 bases and J lost 9, with 10 bases in between. In germline, CDR1 is SGHDT, CDR2 YYEEEE. The CDR3 totals 12 residues. CDR3 in DNA: TGTGCCAGCAGCTTAGCAGGGGCCACGCAGTATTTT. Amino acids: CASSLAGATQYF.

The chain links TRBV12-5 to TRBJ1-1; D unclear. The V end was cut by 0 bases, the J end by 1 base, with 9 bases between. Germline assignment: CDR1 LGHNT and CDR2 FRNRAP. CDR3 size: 15 residues. The DNA of the CDR3 is TGTGCTAGTGGTTTGGTACACGGGGAGAACACTGAAGCTTTCTTT. Translation: CASGLVHGENTEAFF.

The V and J genes are TRBV4-2 and TRBJ2-1, with 9 bases lining up with TRBD2. J lost 9 bases, V lost 3 bases, and 9 bases had no gene match. Germline-derived CDR1 and CDR2 are LGHNA and YNFKEQ. The CDR3 has 15 amino acids. The CDR3, as DNA: TGTGCCAGCAGCCAGGAAGCGGGAGGATTCGGTGAGCAGTTCTTC. Its translation: CASSQEAGGFGEQFF.

The rearrangement uses TRBV19 and TRBJ1-4; no clear D gene. Trimming shortened V by 3 bases and J by 0 bases, and 5 bases separated the two germline ends. The CDR3 is 14 amino acids. The V gene's germline CDR1 is LNHDA and CDR2 SQIVND (reference sequence). CDR3 in DNA: TGTGCCAGTAGTATGGGAGCAACTAATGAAAAACTGTTTTTT. It encodes CASSMGATNEKLFF. Variable domain in full (rest from reference TRBV19 and TRBJ1-4): DGGITQSPKYLFRKEGQNVTLSCEQNLNHDAMYWYRQDPGQGLRLIYYSQIVNDFQKGDIAEGYSVSREKKESFPLTVTSAQKNPTAFYLCASSMGATNEKLFFGSGTQLSVL.

The rearrangement joins TRBV5-4 to TRBJ1-2; D is ambiguous. The germline V gene encodes CDR1 SGHNT and CDR2 YYREEE (reference sequence). Trimming removed 7 bases from V and 1 base from J, with 11 bases in between. The CDR3 loop spans 13 amino acids. The CDR3 here is CASAPDRNYGYTF. CDR3 sequence (DNA): TGTGCCAGCGCCCCGGACCGTAACTATGGCTACACCTTC. The variable domain in full, completed from reference TRBV5-4 and TRBJ1-2, reads ETGVTQSPTHLIKTRGQQVTLRCSSQSGHNTVSWYQQALGQGPQFIFQYYREEENGRGNFPPRFSGLQFPNYSSELNVNALELDDSALYLCASAPDRNYGYTFGSGTRLTVV.

This clone has just one count. The chain combines TRBV24-1 with TRBJ2-1; perhaps TRBD1 as D (6 bases). Germline V gene lookup returns CDR1 KGHDR and CDR2 SFDVKD. V was clipped by 5 bases and J by 5 bases, with 24 bases between them. The length of the CDR3 is 18 residues. CDR3 coding DNA: TGTGCCACCAGTGTCCCGCCCCAGAATGGGGGCCTTCACAATGAGCAGTTCTTC. It specifies CATSVPPQNGGLHNEQFF.

In its sample, this clone was seen once. The rearrangement joins TRBV11-2 to TRBJ1-2; D may be TRBD1 (5 bases). Deletions cut 7 bases from V and 4 bases from J, with 16 bases between. CDR1 SGHAT and CDR2 FQNNGV come from the germline V gene. CDR3 length: 14 residues. The CDR3: CASTLGGGSYGYTF. The CDR3, as DNA: TGTGCCAGCACCCTTGGTGGGGGGTCCTATGGCTACACCTTC. The whole variable domain, remainder taken from reference TRBV11-2 and TRBJ1-2, is EAGVAQSPRYKIIEKRQSVAFWCNPISGHATLYWYQQILGQGPKLLIQFQNNGVVDDSQLPKDRFSAERLKGVDSTLKIQPAKLEDSAVYLCASTLGGGSYGYTFGSGTRLTVV.

V and J are TRBV28 and TRBJ2-7, with 11 bases aligning to TRBD1. The CDR3 is made up of 15 amino acids. Germline V gives CDR1 MDHEN, CDR2 SYDVKM. Trimming removed 2 bases from V and 7 bases from J; junction bases left unmatched: 7. Written as DNA, the CDR3 is TGTGCCAGCAGTTTAATAGGACAGGGGGCATTGGAGCAGTACTTC. Amino acid sequence: CASSLIGQGALEQYF. Combining the CDR3 with reference TRBV28 and TRBJ2-7 gives the whole variable domain DVKVTQSSRYLVKRTGEKVFLECVQDMDHENMFWYRQDPGLGLRLIYFSYDVKMKEKGDIPEGYSVSREKKERFSLILESASTNQTSMYLCASSLIGQGALEQYFGPGTRLTVT.

This rearrangement joins TRBV4-1 to TRBJ1-5; TRBD1 might be the D (5 bases). There are 15 residues in the CDR3. V was pared by 1 base and J by 4 bases, with 11 bases between. The germline gives CDR1 MGHRA, CDR2 YSYEKL. CDR3: CASSQGEGTNQPQHF. CDR3 nucleotide sequence: TGCGCCAGCAGCCAAGGGGAGGGGACGAATCAGCCCCAGCATTTT.

The chain combines TRBV29-1 with TRBJ2-3; no firm D call. CDR1 and CDR2 from the germline V gene are SQVTM and ANQGSEA. V lost 1 base and J 3 bases, leaving 14 bases between the germline ends. CDR3 length equals 15 residues. The DNA for the CDR3 is TGCAGCGTTGAAGTTCTGGCTGTTTGGACAGATACGCAGTATTTT. Translating it yields CSVEVLAVWTDTQYF.

This chain links TRBV2 with TRBJ2-4, with D possibly being TRBD2 (6 bases). The length of the CDR3 is 15 residues. Germline CDR1 and CDR2: SNHLY and FYNNEI. V was clipped by 6 bases and J by 6 bases, with 18 bases between them. Here the CDR3 DNA reads TGTGCCAGCAGACAAGCGGACGGGGGTGGAAACATTCAGTACTTC. Translation: CASRQADGGGNIQYF.

This clone was seen more than once but under ten times. The chain has TRBV10-3 and TRBJ1-4, with D perhaps TRBD1 (6 bases). CDR3 size: 14 residues. The V gene lost 6 bases and the J gene lost 6 bases, with 14 bases spanning the gap. CDR1 ENHRY and CDR2 SYGVKD come from the germline V gene. The DNA of the CDR3 is TGTGCCATCAGCCCAGGGGCGGCGGATGAAAAACTGTTTTTT. The encoded protein is CAISPGAADEKLFF.

This chain links TRBV19 with TRBJ2-3; 9 bases line up with TRBD1. In germline, CDR1 is LNHDA, CDR2 SQIVND (reference sequence). Trimming cost V 9 bases and J 5 bases; bases outside gene matches: 15. The CDR3 extends over 16 amino acids. The CDR3 region is CASHEGPGQGRDTQYF. The CDR3 DNA follows: TGTGCCAGCCACGAGGGCCCGGGACAGGGAAGAGATACGCAGTATTTT.

This chain joins TRBV7-9 and TRBJ1-1, with 8 bases aligning to TRBD1. Germline CDR1 SEHNR, CDR2 FQNEAQ (reference sequence). V shed 5 bases, J shed 1 base, and the junction held 3 bases outside the gene matches. The CDR3 spans 14 residues. The CDR3 sequence: CASSDGQGNTEAFF. CDR3 DNA: TGTGCCAGCAGCGATGGACAGGGGAACACTGAAGCTTTCTTT. Full variable domain (remainder filled in from reference TRBV7-9 and TRBJ1-1): DTGVSQNPRHKITKRGQNVTFRCDPISEHNRLYWYRQTLGQGPEFLTYFQNEAQLEKSRLLSDRFSAERPKGSFSTLEIQRTEQGDSAMYLCASSDGQGNTEAFFGQGTRLTVV.

The chain recombines TRBV6-1 with TRBJ2-3; 7 positions agree with TRBD1. The CDR3 totals 15 residues. J gave up 0 bases and V 3 bases, and 3 bases lay outside the gene matches. CDR1 and CDR2 (germline): MNHNS, SASEGT. The DNA of the CDR3 is TGTGCCAGCAGTGAGGGCAGGGGGAGCACAGATACGCAGTATTTT. Its protein product is CASSEGRGSTDTQYF.

This clone was seen a single time. The gene calls are TRBV9 and TRBJ1-6; perhaps TRBD1 as D (5 bases). Trimming pared 4 bases from V and 10 bases from J, leaving 21 bases between. The CDR3 loop spans 16 amino acids. Per the germline V gene, CDR1 is SGDLS and CDR2 is YYNGEE. The CDR3 is CASSKINGRGRSPLHF. The CDR3 DNA follows: TGTGCCAGCAGCAAAATTAACGGGAGGGGAAGGTCACCCCTCCACTTT.

The chain has TRBV11-3 and TRBJ1-1; possibly TRBD1 for D (5 bases). V was clipped by 5 bases and J by 0 bases, with 10 bases between them. Germline CDR1 reads SGHNT; CDR2 reads YENEEA. This CDR3 comprises 14 residues. The CDR3 sequence is CASSRGDLNTEAFF. The CDR3 nucleotides are TGTGCCAGCAGCCGGGGGGACCTGAACACTGAAGCTTTCTTT.

The chain has TRBV27 and TRBJ2-1; D is unresolved. CDR3 length: 14 amino acids. Germline V lookup: CDR1 MNHEY, CDR2 SMNVEV (reference sequence). Trimming took off 5 bases at V and 1 base at J, with 9 bases between the two ends. CDR3 protein: CASSRLESYNEQFF. CDR3 sequence (DNA): TGTGCCAGCAGTCGGCTCGAGTCCTACAATGAGCAGTTCTTC.

V is TRBV5-1 and J is TRBJ1-2; D uncertain. With 2 bases removed from V and 5 bases from J, the gap between germline ends came to 7 bases. CDR1 SGHRS and CDR2 YFSETQ come from the germline V gene. The length of the CDR3 is 12 residues. For the CDR3, the DNA is TGCGCCAGCAGCTTCAGCAATTATGGCTACACCTTC. It specifies CASSFSNYGYTF.

The chain carries TRBV9 and TRBJ2-1; D unresolved. The germline CDR1 and CDR2 sequences are SGDLS and YYNGEE. The CDR3 has 15 residues. V was shortened by 6 bases and J by 5 bases, with 18 bases between the two germline ends. The CDR3 here is CASTVDGQFHNEQFF. In DNA, the CDR3 is TGTGCCAGCACAGTCGACGGGCAGTTCCACAATGAGCAGTTCTTC.

The chain recombines TRBV19 with TRBJ2-3; 9 bases align to TRBD2. There are 16 residues in the CDR3. Germline V gives CDR1 LNHDA, CDR2 SQIVND (reference sequence). Germline trimming cut 3 bases from V and 2 bases from J; bases unmatched to any gene: 6. The CDR3 region has the DNA TGTGCCAGTAGTATCGGTGCTAGCGGGGTCACAGATACGCAGTATTTT. Protein product: CASSIGASGVTDTQYF. The complete variable domain, with remaining parts taken from reference TRBV19 and TRBJ2-3, reads DGGITQSPKYLFRKEGQNVTLSCEQNLNHDAMYWYRQDPGQGLRLIYYSQIVNDFQKGDIAEGYSVSREKKESFPLTVTSAQKNPTAFYLCASSIGASGVTDTQYFGPGTRLTVL.

This clone was seen a few times. This chain links TRBV3-1 (or the pseudogene TRBV3-2) with TRBJ2-3, with TRBD2 identical over 14 bases. CDR3 length: 19 residues. Germline V gene sequence: CDR1 LGHDT, CDR2 YNNKEL (reference sequence). V shed 5 bases, J shed 4 bases, and the junction held 14 bases outside the gene matches. CDR3 sequence reads: CASSYPGTSGSPYPDTQYF. The CDR3 DNA follows: TGTGCCAGCAGCTACCCGGGGACTAGCGGGAGTCCGTACCCAGATACGCAGTATTTT.